A single T cell receptor beta chain is shown here with its context. Original processing methods: Amplified reference gene primers provided the basis for estimating nucleated cell counts. Profiling relied on immunoSEQ multiplex PCR, and the TCRdb table lists in-frame clones only, not all of them. The DNA gave D and trimming, while V, J and clone size come from that table. In the table there are 180,000 or so clones, around 85% of which are singletons. These data come from a study of blood T cell repertoires in COVID-19. For the study at large: Acute and convalescent COVID-19 samples came from the United States, Italy and Spain. T cells, B-cell-depleted T cells, or PBMCs supplied cDNA or gDNA.

The germline V gene has CDR1 MDHEN and CDR2 SYDVKM. Trimming removed 5 bases from V and 4 bases from J; junction bases left unmatched: 10. This CDR3 comprises 16 residues. The chain has TRBV28 and TRBJ2-1; 8 nucleotides agree with TRBD2. Sequencing was done on a sample of peripheral blood. This TCR was recovered from a man aged 50-60 years who had recovered from COVID-19. The CDR3 loop reads CASSPIREGGYNEQFF. Here the CDR3 DNA reads TGTGCCAGCAGTCCCATCCGGGAGGGGGGTTACAATGAGCAGTTCTTC.